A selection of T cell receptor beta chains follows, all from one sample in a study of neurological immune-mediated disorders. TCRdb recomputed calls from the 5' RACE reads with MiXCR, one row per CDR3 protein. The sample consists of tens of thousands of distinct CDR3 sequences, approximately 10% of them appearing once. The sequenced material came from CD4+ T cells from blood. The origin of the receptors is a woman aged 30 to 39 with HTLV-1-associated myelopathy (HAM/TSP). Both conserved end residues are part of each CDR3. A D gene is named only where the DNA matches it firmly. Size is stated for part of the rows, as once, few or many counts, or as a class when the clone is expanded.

TGTGCCAGCTCACCTCAGGGGCCTCAAGAGACCCAGTACTTC CASSPQGPQETQYF many TRBV18 . TRBJ2-5
TGTGCCAGCAGCTTGGCCGGGACTGGAGACACCGGGGAGCTGTTTTTT CASSLAGTGDTGELFF many TRBV7-9 . TRBJ2-2
TGCAGTGCTAGAGATCATGGGCGCTTAAAGGGTAGGCACAATGAGCAGTTCTTC CSARDHGRLKGRHNEQFF many TRBV20-1 . TRBJ2-1
TGCGCCAGCAGCCACCTTAAACCTGGGGCCAACGTCCTGACTTTC CASSHLKPGANVLTF many TRBV4-1 . TRBJ2-6
TGTGCCACCAGTGACGGGGACGTCTATGGCTACACCTTC CATSDGDVYGYTF many TRBV24-1 . TRBJ1-2
TGTGCCAGCAGCCTAAGCTCTTCGGGCGAGCAGTACTTC CASSLSSSGEQYF many TRBV5-6 . TRBJ2-7
TGTGCCAGTAGTTTGACAGGGGGGGTGTACGAGCAGTACTTC CASSLTGGVYEQYF many TRBV19 TRBD1 TRBJ2-7
TGTGCCGGTGGGTCGGGGGCAGGCGAGCAGTACTTC CAGGSGAGEQYF many TRBV9 . TRBJ2-7
TGCGCCAGCAGCTTGGGGGTCGAGGGGTTAAGCTCCTACAATGAGCAGTTCTTC CASSLGVEGLSSYNEQFF many TRBV5-1 . TRBJ2-1
TGTGCCAGCAGCGACGTCAGGGTATCGGGGTATGGCTACACCTTC CASSDVRVSGYGYTF many TRBV5-6 . TRBJ1-2
TGCGCCAGCAGCTTGGCCGACAGGACAAGAGAGACCCAGTACTTC CASSLADRTRETQYF many TRBV5-1 . TRBJ2-5
TGTGCCATCAGCAAGGACAGGGGTTCGGGTATGGGATCACCCCTCCACTTT CAISKDRGSGMGSPLHF many TRBV10-3 TRBD1 TRBJ1-6
. CASSFYICSAAVSYNEQFF . TRBV7-2 . TRBJ2-1
TGTGCCAGCAGTCCCCGAGAGGGGGGTAAAACTGAAAAACTGTTTTTT CASSPREGGKTEKLFF many TRBV12-3/TRBV12-4 . TRBJ1-4
TGTGCCATCACAGCGAACACCGGGGAGCTGTTTTTT CAITANTGELFF many TRBV10-3 . TRBJ2-2
TGTGCCAGCAGCTTGGGAGGCCAGGGGGACAATGAGCAGTTCTTC CASSLGGQGDNEQFF many TRBV5-4 TRBD1 TRBJ2-1